The 22 T cell receptor beta chains in this list originate from one sample, sequenced in a study of cytomegalovirus exposure and HLA in healthy donors. Clones were read by immunoSEQ multiplex PCR, and TCRdb kept only the in-frame ones, dropping some. The sample consists of 100,000 to 150,000 clones, just under 95% of them appearing once. Sequenced sample: PBMCs. These receptors were taken from a woman younger than 30 in good health and CMV-seronegative.

J is TRBJ2-7 and V is TRBV28, with 7 bases that match TRBD1. With 5 bases clipped from V and 4 bases from J, the junction kept 8 bases outside the gene matches. This CDR3 region has 14 residues. Germline assignment: CDR1 MDHEN and CDR2 SYDVKM. This CDR3 reads CASSLRQGGYEQYF. The DNA for the CDR3 is TGTGCCAGCAGTCTCAGACAGGGTGGGTACGAGCAGTACTTC.

The chain links TRBV6-1 to TRBJ1-1, with D maybe TRBD1 (6 bases). The CDR3 loop spans 14 amino acids. Germline CDR1 reads MNHNS; CDR2 reads SASEGT. The V end lost 4 bases, the J end lost 3 bases, and 12 bases lay between the germline ends. The CDR3 here is CASSGSTGYTEAFF. The CDR3 DNA sequence: TGTGCCAGCAGTGGGTCGACAGGCTACACTGAAGCTTTCTTT.

The rearrangement joins TRBV14 to TRBJ2-7, with D possibly TRBD1 on 5 matching bases. CDR3 length equals 14 residues. V shed 3 bases and J shed 3 bases, with 12 bases lying between them. Germline V lookup: CDR1 SGHDN, CDR2 FVKESK. The CDR3 loop is CASSHLDKYYEQYF. The CDR3 DNA reads TGTGCCAGCAGCCATCTGGACAAGTACTACGAGCAGTACTTC.

The rearrangement links TRBV6-4 to TRBJ2-6; D is ambiguous. The CDR3 spans 16 residues. The germline gives CDR1 MRHNA, CDR2 SNTAGT. Trimming took 6 bases from V and 0 from J, leaving 12 bases between them. DNA for the CDR3: TGTGCCAGCAGCGCTGGGCCGAGCTCTGGGGCCAACGTCCTGACTTTC. The encoded protein is CASSAGPSSGANVLTF.

V is TRBV6-1 and J is TRBJ1-1, with TRBD1 as a possible D gene (5 bases). The CDR3 length is 15 residues. CDR1 is MNHNS, CDR2 SASEGT, per germline. V lost 4 bases, J lost 2 bases, and 14 bases lay in between. The CDR3, as DNA: TGTGCCAGCAGTGGGGGCAGCATACAAAACACTGAAGCTTTCTTT. It encodes CASSGGSIQNTEAFF.

V is TRBV7-8 and J is TRBJ2-7; 7 positions match TRBD2. CDR1 and CDR2 from the germline V gene are SGHVS and FQNEAQ. V lost 2 bases and J lost 6; bases outside the gene matches: 19. CDR3 length: 18 amino acids. The CDR3 DNA is TGTGCCAGCAGCTTAAACTCGGCAGGTGTGGGGAGGGAGGTCGAGCAGTACTTC. Its protein is CASSLNSAGVGREVEQYF. The entire variable domain, with the rest obtained from reference TRBV7-8 and TRBJ2-7, is as follows: GAGVSQSPRYKVAKRGQDVALRCDPISGHVSLFWYQQALGQGPEFLTYFQNEAQLDKSGLPSDRFFAERPEGSVSTLKIQRTQQEDSAVYLCASSLNSAGVGREVEQYFGPGTRLTVT.

The chain uses TRBV30 and TRBJ1-6, with no clear D. The CDR3 sequence is 13 residues long. CDR1 GTSNPN and CDR2 SVGIG come from the germline V gene (reference sequence). V dropped 0 bases and J dropped 7 bases, with 7 bases sitting between them. The DNA of the CDR3 is TGTGCCTGGAGTGTACGAGTCAATTCACCCCTCCACTTT. Amino acid sequence: CAWSVRVNSPLHF.

This chain links TRBV11-1 with TRBJ2-2; D may be TRBD1 (6 bases). The CDR3 has 14 residues. CDR1 is SGHAT, CDR2 FQDESV, per germline (reference sequence). Trimming removed 5 bases from V and 4 bases from J, with 11 bases in between. The CDR3 DNA is TGTGCCAGCAGCGGACAGACCGCCACCGGGGAGCTGTTTTTT. It specifies CASSGQTATGELFF.

The V and J genes are TRBV11-1 and TRBJ1-1; 7 bases are a match to TRBD1. Looked up from germline, CDR1 is SGHAT and CDR2 is FQDESV (reference sequence). This CDR3 comprises 13 residues. V lost 0 bases, J lost 11 bases, and 6 bases stayed unmatched. In DNA form, the CDR3 reads TGTGCCAGCAGCTTAGCGATGAACAGGGGTGCTTTCTTT. It encodes CASSLAMNRGAFF. The whole variable domain, remainder taken from reference TRBV11-1 and TRBJ1-1, is EAEVAQSPRYKITEKSQAVAFWCDPISGHATLYWYRQILGQGPELLVQFQDESVVDDSQLPKDRFSAERLKGVDSTLKIQPAELGDSAMYLCASSLAMNRGAFFGQGTRLTVV.

V and J are TRBV6-1 and TRBJ2-7, with a weak D call TRBD1 (6 bases). Trimming shortened V by 4 bases and J by 1 base, and 8 bases separated the two germline ends. The CDR3 totals 13 residues. Germline V CDR1 and CDR2: MNHNS, SASEGT. The CDR3 coding sequence is TGTGCCAGCAGTGCGGACAGATCCTACGAGCAGTACTTC. This encodes CASSADRSYEQYF.

The chain links TRBV19 to TRBJ1-1; D possibly corresponds to TRBD1 (5 bases). The CDR3 consists of 14 residues. Germline loops: CDR1 LNHDA, CDR2 SQIVND (reference sequence). V lost 3 bases and J lost 5, with 13 bases in between. The CDR3, as DNA: TGTGCCAGTAGTATTACCCCGGGGGAGACTGAAGCTTTCTTT. Protein: CASSITPGETEAFF.

V usage is TRBV9 and J usage is TRBJ2-2, with 7 positions matching TRBD2. The ends lost 0 bases at V and 4 bases at J; junction bases unmatched: 0. CDR1 SGDLS and CDR2 YYNGEE come from the germline V gene. The CDR3 is made up of 14 amino acids. CDR3 loop: CASSVGTSTGELFF. The CDR3, as DNA: TGTGCCAGCAGCGTAGGGACTAGCACCGGGGAGCTGTTTTTT.

The chain combines TRBV2 with TRBJ2-5, with D maybe TRBD2 (5 bases). The CDR3 sequence is 15 residues long. Trimming took 6 bases from V and 2 from J, leaving 16 bases between them. Germline assignment: CDR1 SNHLY and CDR2 FYNNEI. CDR3 coding DNA: TGTGCCAGCAGCAGGACTCCCCCCGGGCAAGAGACCCAGTACTTC. It codes for CASSRTPPGQETQYF.

The table lists this clone with a count of one. J is TRBJ2-7 and V is TRBV11-1, with TRBD1 as a possible D gene (6 bases). With 1 base removed from V and 3 bases from J, the gap between germline ends came to 13 bases. This CDR3 is 15 amino acids long. Germline V gives CDR1 SGHAT, CDR2 FQDESV (reference sequence). CDR3 amino acids: CASSLESSGDYEQYF. The CDR3, as DNA: TGTGCCAGCAGCTTAGAGAGTTCAGGGGACTACGAGCAGTACTTC.

The chain couples TRBV11-2 to TRBJ2-7; 7 bases align to TRBD2. V was pared by 3 bases and J by 4 bases, with 6 bases of the junction left unmatched. The CDR3 runs to 14 residues. Germline V gene sequence: CDR1 SGHAT, CDR2 FQNNGV. The CDR3 DNA reads as TGTGCCAGCAGCTTGGGGGGGAGTCAGTACGAGCAGTACTTC. Encoded protein: CASSLGGSQYEQYF.

The chain has TRBV6-5 and TRBJ1-2; 8 positions match TRBD1. CDR1 and CDR2 from the germline V gene are MNHEY and SVGAGI. J lost 7 bases, V lost 6 bases, and 10 bases had no gene match. CDR3 length equals 14 residues. The CDR3 nucleotides are TGTGCCAGCAGAAGGGGACAGGCGGCGGGTGGCTACACCTTC. Translation: CASRRGQAAGGYTF.

The chain couples TRBV30 to TRBJ2-3; 7 positions match TRBD1. CDR1 is GTSNPN, CDR2 SVGIG, per germline (reference sequence). The CDR3 loop spans 12 amino acids. J was trimmed by 14 bases and V by 3 bases; bases with no gene match: 11. The CDR3 DNA reads as TGTGCCTGGAGCGATGGGACAGAGGGCCCGTATTTT. It translates to CAWSDGTEGPYF.

The chain employs TRBV21-1 and TRBJ2-5; the D call of TRBD1 is as the table states it, not checked on the DNA. TRBV21-1 has pseudogene status. The CDR3 contains 15 residues. DNA of the CDR3: TGTGCCAGCAGCAAAGGAGCGTCACAGGGTGAGACCCAGTACTTC. Its translation is CASSKGASQGETQYF.

This clone was seen only a few times. The chain is built from TRBV7-9 and TRBJ1-1; tentatively, D is TRBD1 (5 bases). V was trimmed by 1 base and J by 7 bases, leaving 13 bases between them. The CDR3 contains 14 residues. Germline values: CDR1 SEHNR, CDR2 FQNEAQ (reference sequence). Here the CDR3 reads CASSLEAGMGEAFF. The CDR3 DNA reads TGTGCCAGCAGCTTAGAGGCAGGGATGGGTGAAGCTTTCTTT.

The chain uses TRBV30 and TRBJ2-2, with a weak D call TRBD2 (6 bases). Looked up from germline, CDR1 is GTSNPN and CDR2 is SVGIG (reference sequence). Trimming stripped 6 bases from V and 4 bases from J, with 21 bases between. The CDR3 is 16 amino acids. The CDR3 region is CACSGWTGAGTGELFF. The CDR3 DNA follows: TGTGCCTGCTCCGGCTGGACGGGAGCCGGCACCGGGGAGCTGTTTTTT.

This clone is a singleton in its sample. The chain combines TRBV12-5 with TRBJ1-1; D may be TRBD1 (6 bases). Germline V gives CDR1 LGHNT, CDR2 FRNRAP. The CDR3 totals 14 residues. V gave up 2 bases and J gave up 5 bases, with 12 bases separating them. CDR3 region: CASGLQGSVTEAFF. The CDR3 DNA sequence: TGTGCTAGTGGTTTGCAGGGGAGTGTAACTGAAGCTTTCTTT.

V and J are TRBV28 and TRBJ2-1; 10 nucleotides align to TRBD2. Unmatched junction bases numbered 10, after V lost 5 bases and J lost 6 bases. The CDR3 is 16 amino acids. Germline CDR1 MDHEN, CDR2 SYDVKM. The CDR3 sequence is CASSPTGLAVGNEQFF. The DNA for the CDR3 is TGTGCCAGCAGTCCCACCGGACTAGCGGTGGGCAATGAGCAGTTCTTC. Full variable domain (outside the CDR3, taken from reference TRBV28 and TRBJ2-1): DVKVTQSSRYLVKRTGEKVFLECVQDMDHENMFWYRQDPGLGLRLIYFSYDVKMKEKGDIPEGYSVSREKKERFSLILESASTNQTSMYLCASSPTGLAVGNEQFFGPGTRLTVL.